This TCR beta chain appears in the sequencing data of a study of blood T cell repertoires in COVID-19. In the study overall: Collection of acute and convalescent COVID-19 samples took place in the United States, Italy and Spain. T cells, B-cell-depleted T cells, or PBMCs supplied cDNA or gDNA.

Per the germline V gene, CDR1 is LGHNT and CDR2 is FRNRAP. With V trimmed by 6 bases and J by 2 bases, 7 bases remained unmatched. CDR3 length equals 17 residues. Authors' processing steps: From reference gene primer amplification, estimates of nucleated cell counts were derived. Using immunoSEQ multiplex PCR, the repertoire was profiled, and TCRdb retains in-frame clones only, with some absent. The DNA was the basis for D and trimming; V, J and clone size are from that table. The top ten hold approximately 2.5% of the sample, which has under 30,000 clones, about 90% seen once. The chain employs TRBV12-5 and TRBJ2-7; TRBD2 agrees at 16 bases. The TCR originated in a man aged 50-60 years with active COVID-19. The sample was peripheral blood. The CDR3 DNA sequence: TGTGCTAGTGGACCCGGGACTAGCGGGAGGGCCCCCTACGAGCAGTACTTC. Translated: CASGPGTSGRAPYEQYF.